Presented here are 20 T cell receptor beta chains from one specimen sequenced in a study of tumor-infiltrating lymphocytes in primary liver carcinoma. The researchers produced TCR beta cDNA from around 500 ng total RNA with a constant-region primer. ARM-PCR was slightly modified, and three nested multiplex PCR rounds with it gave rise to the TCR beta libraries. Primers for the first two PCR rounds were TRBV1-TRBV30 forward primers and a C-beta reverse primer (roughly 10 cycles per round). TCRdb passed the multiplex PCR reads through MiXCR, listing each CDR3 protein once. The repertoire includes 150,000 to 200,000 distinct CDR3 sequences, about 60% of them detected once, and approximately 68% sits in the top ten. Extraction also yielded germline DNA, while blood RNA was obtained from unsorted whole blood. The specimen was peripheral blood. The receptors were gathered from a man in his forties or fifties with primary liver carcinoma and hepatitis B virus infection.

V and J are TRBV12-3 or TRBV12-4 and TRBJ1-5; weak D call: TRBD1 (5 bases). Trimming took 3 bases from V and 1 from J, leaving 16 bases between them. The CDR3 has 17 amino acids. The chain's CDR3 is CASSLARESRSNQPQHF. DNA for the CDR3: TGTGCCAGCAGTTTGGCCAGGGAATCGAGAAGCAATCAGCCCCAGCATTTT.

The chain carries TRBV30 and TRBJ2-3; D is unresolved. The ends were cut back, 6 bases at V and 0 bases at J, with 10 bases in the middle. The CDR3 extends over 13 amino acids. CDR1 and CDR2 (germline): GTSNPN, SVGIG (reference sequence). CDR3: CACSPGSTDTQYF. The CDR3 nucleotides read TGTGCCTGTAGTCCCGGGAGCACAGATACGCAGTATTTT.

This clonotype was detected only a few times. The CDR3 DNA sequence: TGTGCCAGCAGTTTAGCCGCTGACACCGAGCAGTTCTTC. Protein sequence: CASSLAADTEQFF. The chain combines TRBV12-3 or TRBV12-4 with TRBJ2-1; D remains ambiguous. Trimming removed 0 bases at V and 10 bases at J, with 10 bases between. The CDR3 covers 13 residues.

Comments on this clonotype: An end of the junction differs from the germline gene, which may be a read error. The chain joins TRBV4-1 to TRBJ2-1; 15 bases match TRBD2. The CDR3 sequence is 19 residues long. Germline V CDR1 and CDR2: MGHRA, YSYEKL. This chain's CDR3 is CASSLKGLAGGIGYNVQFF. The CDR3 DNA sequence: TGCGCCAGCAGCCTAAAGGGACTAGCGGGAGGCATAGGGTACAATGTGCAGTTCTTC.

This clonotype was found many times. The chain has TRBV29-1 and TRBJ1-1; the D is unclear. Trimming shortened V by 6 bases and J by 1 base, and 9 bases separated the two germline ends. The germline V gene encodes CDR1 SQVTM and CDR2 ANQGSEA. The CDR3 has 12 residues. CDR3 region: CSVDPANTEAFF. The DNA for the CDR3 is TGCAGCGTGGACCCCGCGAACACTGAAGCTTTCTTT.

There are a few counts of this clonotype. The CDR3 is CSVSFSGKTYEQYF. In DNA form, the CDR3 reads TGCAGCGTTTCGTTTAGCGGGAAAACCTACGAGCAGTACTTC. The chain combines TRBV29-1 with TRBJ2-7, with 8 bases aligning to TRBD2. The CDR3 is 14 residues long. Looked up from germline, CDR1 is SQVTM and CDR2 is ANQGSEA. Losses at the gene ends were 5 bases for V and 2 bases for J; bases not matched to a gene: 8.

For this clonotype: A single base separates this from a much larger clone, so it may be a read error. The chain carries TRBV4-1 and TRBJ2-7, with D hard to call. V gave up 4 bases and J gave up 0 bases, with 19 bases separating them. Looked up from germline, CDR1 is MGHRA and CDR2 is YSYEKL. The CDR3 is 17 amino acids. This chain's CDR3 is CASSPKALGAHSYEQYF. The CDR3 DNA is TGCGCCAGCAGCCCGAAGGCCCTCGGCGCGCACTCCTACGAGCAGTACTTC.

The chain carries TRBV5-5 and TRBJ2-1; D might be TRBD1 or TRBD2, each matching 6 bases. V lost 3 bases, J lost 9 bases, and 22 bases lay in between. The CDR3 has 16 residues. The germline V gene encodes CDR1 SGHKS and CDR2 YYEKEE (reference sequence). The DNA for the CDR3 is TGTGCCAGCAGCTCTTCGCGGGGACACGTAGACTTTGAGCAGTTCTTC. Protein: CASSSSRGHVDFEQFF.

This clonotype was picked up many times. The rearrangement uses TRBV6-5 and TRBJ2-1; the match to TRBD2 covers 8 bases. V dropped 2 bases and J dropped 3; count of bases not matched to a gene: 3. This CDR3 region has 15 residues. Germline CDR1 is MNHEY and CDR2 is SVGAGI. The CDR3 protein is CASSYGSGSYNEQFF. The CDR3 DNA reads as TGTGCCAGCAGTTACGGGAGCGGGAGCTACAATGAGCAGTTCTTC.

The V and J genes are TRBV10-3 and TRBJ2-1; TRBD2 agrees at 11 bases. Germline-derived CDR1 and CDR2 are ENHRY and SYGVKD. The CDR3 extends over 14 amino acids. V trimming: 4 bases; J trimming: 8 bases; junction bases outside the gene matches: 4. The chain's CDR3 is CAISGLAGGYEQFF. The CDR3 DNA reads as TGTGCCATCAGTGGGCTAGCGGGAGGCTATGAGCAGTTCTTC.

On this clonotype itself: This could be a read error, since a much larger clone is one nucleotide away. V and J are TRBV29-1 and TRBJ1-2; D is uncertain. Germline CDR1 and CDR2: SQVTM and ANQGSEA. This CDR3 is built from 8 residues. The CDR3 loop is CSFDGYTF. In DNA, the CDR3 is TGCAGCTTTGACGGCTACACCTTC.

This chain uses TRBV10-3 with TRBJ2-3; 8 bases fit TRBD1. V was pared by 7 bases and J by 1 base, with 1 base of the junction left unmatched. The germline gives CDR1 ENHRY, CDR2 SYGVKD. This CDR3 is 13 amino acids long. In DNA, the CDR3 is TGTGCCATCACGGGACAGGGCACAGATACGCAGTATTTT. Its protein product is CAITGQGTDTQYF.

In regard to this clonotype: A junction end diverges from the germline sequence, so it may reflect a read error. The chain carries TRBV11-1 and TRBJ2-1; 12 bases line up with TRBD2. The germline gives CDR1 SGHAT, CDR2 FQDESV (reference sequence). The CDR3 is made up of 16 amino acids. The CDR3 protein is CVSRQGLAGRTNEQFF. The CDR3, as DNA: TGTGTCAGCAGACAAGGACTAGCGGGGAGGACCAATGAGCAGTTCTTC.

In regard to this clonotype: Sequence at one end of the junction differs from germline and may be a read error. The CDR3: CANSQGPSSTDTQYF. In nucleotides, the CDR3 is TGCGCCAACAGCCAAGGGCCTAGCAGCACAGATACGCAGTATTTT. The chain combines TRBV4-1 with TRBJ2-3; tentative D call: TRBD2 (5 bases). The CDR3 consists of 15 residues. Germline lookup yields CDR1 MGHRA and CDR2 YSYEKL.

For this clonotype: A single base is all that separates this from a far larger clone, so a read error is likely. V is TRBV11-2 and J is TRBJ2-7, with D possibly TRBD1 on 5 matching bases. The CDR3 spans 12 residues. Germline V gene lookup returns CDR1 SGHAT and CDR2 FQNNGV. This chain's CDR3 is CAGSLQDYEQYF. The CDR3, as DNA: TGTGCCGGCAGCTTACAGGACTACGAGCAGTACTTC.

With respect to this clonotype: One end of the junction varies from germline; a read error may be responsible. V is TRBV29-1 and J is TRBJ2-3, with D possibly being TRBD1 (5 bases). The CDR3 contains 13 residues. Germline assignment: CDR1 SQVTM and CDR2 ANQGSEA. In DNA form, the CDR3 reads TGCAGCGCAGGGTCCAGGAGCACAAATACGCAGTATTTT. It yields the protein CSAGSRSTNTQYF.

A remark on this clonotype: A clone one base away is much larger, so this may be a read error. The chain is built from TRBV11-2 and TRBJ2-2; D not certain. Germline V lookup: CDR1 SGHAT, CDR2 FQNNGV. CDR3 length: 14 residues. The CDR3 DNA reads TGTGCCAGCAACTTAAAACAGAACACCGGGGAGCTGTTTTTT. Translating gives CASNLKQNTGELFF.

The rearrangement uses TRBV10-2 and TRBJ2-5, with TRBD2 matching over 11 bases. Trimming cost V 8 bases and J 7 bases; bases outside gene matches: 9. Germline V CDR1 and CDR2: WSHSY, SAAADI. The CDR3 is 14 amino acids. This CDR3 reads CASGETSGAGTQYF. DNA of the CDR3: TGCGCCAGCGGAGAGACTAGCGGGGCGGGGACCCAGTACTTC.

This clonotype was counted only a few times. V gene TRBV10-3 combines with J gene TRBJ1-4; D remains ambiguous. With 0 bases removed from V and 9 bases from J, the gap between germline ends came to 5 bases. CDR1 is ENHRY and CDR2 is SYGVKD in the germline V gene. The CDR3 sequence is 12 residues long. CDR3 nucleotide sequence: TGTGCCATCAGTGAGTCGACACAAAAACTGTTTTTT. Translating it yields CAISESTQKLFF.

With regard to this clonotype: At one boundary the junction diverges from the germline segment, which might be a read error. The chain recombines TRBV11-2 with TRBJ2-3; D possibly corresponds to TRBD2 (5 bases). This CDR3 region has 16 residues. CDR1 and CDR2 (germline): SGHAT, FQNNGV. The chain's CDR3 is CASSSELTTWPDTQYF. The CDR3, as DNA: TGTGCCAGCAGCTCAGAGTTGACTACCTGGCCAGATACGCAGTACTTT.